This TCR beta chain was observed in a study of CD8+CD57+ T cells in acquired aplastic anemia. Study-wide background: Each DNA sample taken from sorted CD4+ and CD8+ cells came to 2.5 to 4 ug on average.

Regarding the study as a whole: The study identified almost 30 CD8+ CDR3 sequences shared by patients and controls. Statistical testing detected no significant gap in CD8+ Simpson's diversity between patients and controls.

The sample holds a few counts of this clonotype. Antigen: not known. Patients who underwent sequencing had shown CD8+CD57+ cell expansion by flow cytometry. Blood came from patients not yet given any therapy. The template used for profiling TCR beta VDJ and CDR3 was genomic DNA. One entry per CDR3 protein results from TCRdb running MiXCR on the reads. The table lists fewer than 200,000 distinct CDR3 sequences, under 50% of them singletons, with about 1.8% in the top ten. Sequenced sample: sorted CD4+, CD8+, or CD8+CD57+ T cells (not recorded which) from PBMCs. The sequence was obtained from a human donor with aplastic anemia.

The CDR3 bases are TGTGCCAGCAGAGCAGGACTGCGGGCAGGTGACCACTCTGGGGCCAACGTCCTGACTTTC. It specifies CASRAGLRAGDHSGANVLTF. The gene calls are TRBV7-8 and TRBJ2-6, with a tentative D call TRBD2 (5 bases). Between the trimmed V and J ends, which lost 6 bases and 0 bases, there was a span of 24 bases. CDR1 is SGHVS, CDR2 FQNEAQ, per germline. The CDR3 is made up of 20 amino acids.